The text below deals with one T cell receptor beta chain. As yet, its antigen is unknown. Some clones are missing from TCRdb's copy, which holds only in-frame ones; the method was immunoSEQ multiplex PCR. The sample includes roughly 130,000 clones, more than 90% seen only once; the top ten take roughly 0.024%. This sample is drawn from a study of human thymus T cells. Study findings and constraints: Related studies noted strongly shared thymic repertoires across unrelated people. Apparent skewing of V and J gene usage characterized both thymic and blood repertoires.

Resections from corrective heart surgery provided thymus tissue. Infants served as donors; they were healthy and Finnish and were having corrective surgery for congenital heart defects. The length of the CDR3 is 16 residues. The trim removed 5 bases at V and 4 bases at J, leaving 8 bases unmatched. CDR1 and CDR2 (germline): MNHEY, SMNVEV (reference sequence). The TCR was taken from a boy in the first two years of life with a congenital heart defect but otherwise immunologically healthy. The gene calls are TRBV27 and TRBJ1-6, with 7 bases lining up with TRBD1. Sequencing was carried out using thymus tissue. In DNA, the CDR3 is TGTGCCAGCAGTCCCTGGACAGGCGGGTATAATTCACCCCTCCACTTT. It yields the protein CASSPWTGGYNSPLHF.